This T cell receptor (beta chain) stems from a study of T cell therapy after organ transplantation. On the study more broadly: Expansion used a peptide pool of 30 HLA class I and II CMV epitopes. Two of the ten patients were classed as nonresponders. Long-term post-therapy blood was drawn 20 to 29 weeks after therapy ended. Regarding the study as a whole: Endogenous clonotypes not in therapy products appeared after therapy alongside transferred ones.

The J segment lost 5 bases and the V segment lost 1 base, leaving 6 bases of the junction unmatched. The germline V gene encodes CDR1 MNHEY and CDR2 SMNVEV (reference sequence). The CDR3 runs to 15 residues. With respect to this clone: Its antigen is still unknown.

Time point in this sample: 20-29 weeks after completion of therapy. This table comes from immunoSEQ multiplex PCR, and its TCRdb copy is limited to in-frame clones, with some not included. The sample gives about 20,000 clones, around 84% of which show up once; 36% is in the top ten. Sequenced material: CD8+ T cells from blood, taken after autologous CMV-specific T cell therapy. The rearrangement uses TRBV27 and TRBJ2-5; TRBD2 aligns across 8 bases. The receptor comes from a human patient who had received a solid organ transplant and had CMV disease. These T cells may partly come from the graft donor. In DNA form, the CDR3 reads TGTGCCAGCAGTTTATTCCCAGCGGGAGCGGAGACCCAGTACTTC. Its translation: CASSLFPAGAETQYF.